This T cell receptor beta chain was sequenced for a study of blood T cell repertoires in COVID-19 (dated by TCRdb to between 2020 and 2021). Background for the entire study: Samples covering the acute and convalescent phases of COVID-19 were provided by collaborators in the United States, Italy and Spain. HLA class I and class II types, where available, came from metadata supplied by the sample provider rather than from assay-based typing. The prospective study material was composed of cDNA or gDNA derived from T cells, B-cell-depleted T cells, or PBMCs. The dataset comprised deeply sampled blood TCRbeta repertoires from subjects exposed to, actively infected with, or recovered from COVID-19. The repertoires were released in a freely available public database intended as a resource for research on the immune response to SARS-CoV-2. The sample metadata nearly always contained a de-identified subject ID, COVID-19 status, age in years and sex. Samples were obtained from the ongoing ImmuneRACE study (first 160 participants) and from approximately 1,200 subjects provided by 6 global collaborators.

Collaborating institutions collected whole blood in K2EDTA tubes following their own protocols. For TCRbeta analysis, collaborators shipped samples in one of three forms: frozen whole blood, isolated PBMCs, or DNA extracted from either of those sample types. As concerns this clone: This clone's antigen is unknown. No qualities accompany the bases; no much larger clone lies one base away.

The full study reports these points: The quantity of clinical and demographic metadata differed by source and by participant and was supplied without curation.

Taken from the germline V gene (reference sequence), the CDR1 and CDR2 loops are SGHKS and YYEKEE. The CDR3 covers 14 residues, taking in both the cysteine and the phenylalanine. The kept DNA is CDR3 alone, 42 bases in frame from the first base. Trimming accounts for 4 bases at V and 4 bases at J, while the number of junction bases matched to no gene is 6. The immunoSEQ Assay, a bias-controlled multiplex PCR, was used to amplify TCRbeta CDR3 regions from genomic DNA. The published analysis was carried out like this. The number of nucleated cells in each sample was estimated from the amplification of reference gene primers within the assay. To quantify the absolute abundance of each unique TCRbeta CDR3 rearrangement, sequence reads were collapsed and filtered. For each sample, productive Simpson clonality was calculated as the square root of Simpson's diversity index over productive rearrangements. TCRdb retrieved this table from immuneACCESS and kept in-frame rearrangements only. Not all clones are present; in checked studies, unresolved V genes account for under half, and no reason is known for the remainder. V and J calls plus clone size are reproduced from that table; the DNA served to infer D and trimming. The sample table records about 71,000 clones; over 75% of these occur just once. 0.75% to 0.8% of the sample is in the top ten clones.

The receptor was derived from a woman older than 75 with acute or convalescent COVID-19. Sequenced material: peripheral blood. The rearranged segments are TRBV5-5 and TRBJ2-7; the junction holds 9 bases that match TRBD1. The DNA sequence reads TGTGCCAGCAGCGGACAGGGGTGGGGGTACGAGCAGTACTTC. This is translated as CASSGQGWGYEQYF.